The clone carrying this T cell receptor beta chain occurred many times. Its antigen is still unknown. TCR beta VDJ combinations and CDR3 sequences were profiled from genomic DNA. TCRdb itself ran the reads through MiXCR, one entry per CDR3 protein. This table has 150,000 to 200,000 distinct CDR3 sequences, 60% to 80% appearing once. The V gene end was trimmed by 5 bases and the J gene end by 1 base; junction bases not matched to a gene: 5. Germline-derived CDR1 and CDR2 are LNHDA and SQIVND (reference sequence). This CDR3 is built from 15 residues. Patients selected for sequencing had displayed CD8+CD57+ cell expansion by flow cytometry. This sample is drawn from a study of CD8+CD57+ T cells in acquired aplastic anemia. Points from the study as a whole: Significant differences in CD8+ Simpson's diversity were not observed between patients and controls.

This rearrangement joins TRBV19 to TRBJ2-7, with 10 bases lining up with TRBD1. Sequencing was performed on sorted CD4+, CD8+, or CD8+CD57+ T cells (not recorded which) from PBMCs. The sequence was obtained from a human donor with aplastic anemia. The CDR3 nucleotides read TGTGCCAGTAGTGCTGGGACAGGGGAATCCTACGAGCAGTACGTC. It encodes CASSAGTGESYEQYV.